The rows below give T cell receptor beta chains drawn from one sample of a study of breast tumors, draining lymph nodes, adjacent tissues. One entry per CDR3 protein results from TCRdb running MiXCR on the multiplex PCR reads. The sample has some 83,000 distinct CDR3 sequences, approximately 19% seen once. Sample: axillary lymph node tissue. The receptors come from a female donor with breast cancer. Some clones in this sample may be carry-over from other donors' samples. Each CDR3 is given with its conserved first and last residue. D genes are given only for firm matches. Size is omitted from some rows. Given values are once, few, many or a class for expanded clones.

J,D,size,V,length,DNA,CDR3
TRBJ1-5,TRBD1,many,TRBV29-1,15,TGCAGCGTTGTGCTTGGTTTGACAGGGGCTCAGCCCCAGCATTTT,CSVVLGLTGAQPQHF
TRBJ1-3,TRBD1,many,TRBV5-1,17,TGCGCCAGCAGCTTGGGCGGCAGGGGGGTCTCTGGAAACACCATATATTTT,CASSLGGRGVSGNTIYF
TRBJ2-2,TRBD2,many,TRBV10-2,18,TGCGCCAGCAGTGACCCGGGACTAGCGGGATCGAACACCGGGGAGCTGTTTTTT,CASSDPGLAGSNTGELFF
TRBJ2-7,.,.,TRBV28,13,TGTGCCAGCAGTTTAGCGGGTCCCTACGGGCAGTACTTC,CASSLAGPYGQYF
TRBJ2-7,.,many,TRBV7-9,12,TGTGCCAGCAGCCGGACAAGGGCCGAGCAGTACTTC,CASSRTRAEQYF
TRBJ1-2,.,many,TRBV20-1,13,TGCAGTGCTTCCCGGGAGATCTACTATGGCTACACCTTC,CSASREIYYGYTF
TRBJ2-1,TRBD1,.,TRBV12-3/TRBV12-4,16,TGTGCCAGCAGTTTTTCCGGGACAGGGATCCCCAATGAGCAGTTCTTC,CASSFSGTGIPNEQFF
TRBJ2-3,.,many,TRBV7-2,16,TGTGCCAGCAGCCTAGGGCCCGGCGGGAGCACAGATACGCAGTATTTT,CASSLGPGGSTDTQYF
TRBJ1-5,.,many,TRBV2,17,TGTGCCAGCAGTGAAGGGGTTGCGGGGGCCCGCAATCAGCCCCAGCATTTT,CASSEGVAGARNQPQHF
TRBJ2-1,.,many,TRBV6-6,16,TGTGCCAGCAGCCCTAGGGGGGGAATGGGCTACAATGAGCAGTTCTTC,CASSPRGGMGYNEQFF
TRBJ1-2,TRBD1,few,TRBV5-6,15,TGTGCCAGCAGCTCTCGCAGGGGGCGATTGGGTGGCTACACCTTC,CASSSRRGRLGGYTF
TRBJ1-5,.,few,TRBV28,15,TGTGCCAGCAGTTTATCGTCCGGCGGACATCAGCCCCAGCATTTT,CASSLSSGGHQPQHF
TRBJ2-1,TRBD2,many,TRBV10-3,14,TGTGCCATCAGTGAAGGCGGGAGGGCGAATGAGCAGTTCTTC,CAISEGGRANEQFF
TRBJ2-1,.,many,TRBV6-2/TRBV6-3,13,TGTGCCAGCAGTTACGGGACTTACAATGAGCAGTTCTTC,CASSYGTYNEQFF
TRBJ2-7,TRBD2,many,TRBV7-9,17,TGTGCCAGCAGCCGAGAGGTTAGCGGGAGAGTATCCTACGAGCAGTACTTC,CASSREVSGRVSYEQYF
TRBJ1-1,.,.,TRBV10-3,12,TGTGCCATCAGGCCAGGGAACACTGAAGCTTTCTTT,CAIRPGNTEAFF
TRBJ2-1,TRBD2,.,TRBV9,14,TGTGCCGGCAGCCCTTTAGTCGGGGAGGGGGAGCAGTTCTTC,CAGSPLVGEGEQFF
TRBJ2-7,.,.,TRBV27,13,TGTGCTAGCAGTTCGACCGTTATCTACGAGCAGTACTTC,CASSSTVIYEQYF
TRBJ2-7,.,many,TRBV20-1,16,TGCAGTTCCAACGACAGCACCTTAGGTCTTGGATACGAGCAGTACTTC,CSSNDSTLGLGYEQYF
TRBJ2-7,.,.,TRBV5-5,12,TGCGCCAGCAGCTTTACAGCAAGGGAGCAGTACTTC,CASSFTAREQYF
TRBJ2-1,.,few,TRBV4-2,14,TGTACCAGCAGCCAACTCCCATTCTACAATGAGCAGTTCTTC,CTSSQLPFYNEQFF
TRBJ2-7,TRBD1,many,TRBV11-2,13,TGTGCCAGCAGCCAGGACAGGCTTGGGGAGCAGTACTTC,CASSQDRLGEQYF
TRBJ2-7,.,many,TRBV28,12,TGTGCCAGCAGTCCGCCCCGGGGCGGGCAGTACTTC,CASSPPRGGQYF
TRBJ2-7,TRBD2,many,TRBV5-1,15,TGCGCCAGCAGTATTGCGGGAGAATCAGGCTACGAGCAGTACTTC,CASSIAGESGYEQYF
TRBJ1-4,.,many,TRBV6-5,14,TGTGCCAGCAGGGTGGTGGGGCGGGATGAAAAACTGTTTTTT,CASRVVGRDEKLFF
TRBJ2-3,.,.,TRBV28,13,TGTGCCAGCAGTTTATTCCCGGGTTCTACGCAGTATTTT,CASSLFPGSTQYF
TRBJ2-3,TRBD2,.,TRBV4-1,17,TGCGCCAGCAGCTCCTCTCTAGCGGGGTCTAGCACAGATACGCAGTATTTT,CASSSSLAGSSTDTQYF
TRBJ2-3,.,many,TRBV5-1,16,TGCGCCAGCAGCTTGTCTTGGCCAGCGGAGGGAGATACGCAGTATTTT,CASSLSWPAEGDTQYF
TRBJ1-2,.,.,TRBV6-2/TRBV6-3,13,TGTGCCAGCAGTTACCCCCTCGACCGTGGCTACACCTTC,CASSYPLDRGYTF
TRBJ2-3,.,many,TRBV2,13,TGTGCCAGCAGTTTCCAGGGTAGGGATACGCAGTATTTT,CASSFQGRDTQYF
TRBJ1-4,.,.,TRBV4-1,18,TGCGCCAGCAGCTCCCAGACAGACCCACTTTCAACTAATGAAAAACTGTTTTTT,CASSSQTDPLSTNEKLFF
TRBJ2-7,TRBD1,.,TRBV28,14,TGTGCCAGCAGGCCCGGGACAGGGATATACGAGCAGTACTTC,CASRPGTGIYEQYF
TRBJ2-1,TRBD1,many,TRBV6-6,16,TGTGCCAGCAGTTACTCGCAACAGGGGACCTACAATGAGCAGTTCTTC,CASSYSQQGTYNEQFF
TRBJ2-7,TRBD1,many,TRBV14,14,TGTGCCAGCAGCCCCCGGACAGGAAGGAACGAGCAGTACTTC,CASSPRTGRNEQYF
TRBJ2-5,.,.,TRBV28,15,TGTGCCAGCAGTCTCAGTGGGAGGGGGAAGGAGACCCAGTACTTC,CASSLSGRGKETQYF
TRBJ2-3,.,many,TRBV5-1,18,TGCGCCAGCAGCCTAAGCGCGATCGGTGGTGCTTTGGCAGATACGCAGTATTTT,CASSLSAIGGALADTQYF
TRBJ2-7,.,many,TRBV28,12,TGTGCCAGCAGTTTAGGGGCGTTCGAGCAGTACTTC,CASSLGAFEQYF